Below are 10 T cell receptor beta chains sequenced from a single sample in a study of cytomegalovirus exposure and HLA in healthy donors. Vbeta (60) and Jbeta (13) primers were used in the PCR. Profiled with immunoSEQ multiplex PCR; TCRdb holds only in-frame clones, not every one. The sample features 100,000 or so clones, with 3% to 4% in its top ten. Sample: PBMCs. The origin of the receptors is a woman aged 25 to 39 in good health and CMV-seronegative.

The CDR3 coding sequence is TGTGCCAGCAGTTACGGCAGGGGGGACACCGGGGAGCTGTTTTTT. It specifies CASSYGRGDTGELFF. This chain connects TRBV6-6 to TRBJ2-2; weak D call: TRBD1 (7 bases). Germline CDR1 is MNHNY and CDR2 is SVGAGI (reference sequence). The V gene lost 2 bases and the J gene lost 3 bases, with 10 bases spanning the gap. The CDR3 loop spans 15 amino acids.

The chain recombines TRBV5-1 with TRBJ2-5, with D possibly being TRBD1 (5 bases). The CDR3 sequence is 13 residues long. Looked up from germline, CDR1 is SGHRS and CDR2 is YFSETQ. V was trimmed by 5 bases and J by 1 base, leaving 9 bases between them. CDR3 amino acids: CASRSTGQETQYF. In DNA form, the CDR3 reads TGCGCCAGCAGATCCACAGGCCAAGAGACCCAGTACTTC. The full variable domain, in which reference TRBV5-1 and TRBJ2-5 provide the parts outside the CDR3, is KAGVTQTPRYLIKTRGQQVTLSCSPISGHRSVSWYQQTPGQGLQFLFEYFSETQRNKGNFPGRFSGRQFSNSRSEMNVSTLELGDSALYLCASRSTGQETQYFGPGTRLLVL.

The chain joins TRBV10-3 to TRBJ1-2; 9 bases are a match to TRBD1. The CDR3 extends over 13 amino acids. Per germline, CDR1 ENHRY and CDR2 SYGVKD. Trimming at V came to 9 bases and at J to 4 bases, leaving 6 bases not matched to a gene. The CDR3 reads CAIGTGHLYGYTF. The CDR3 region has the DNA TGTGCCATTGGGACAGGGCACCTCTATGGCTACACCTTC.

This chain joins TRBV7-9 and TRBJ1-3; no clear D gene. Trimming removed 6 bases at V and 2 bases at J, with 8 bases between. This CDR3 is built from 13 residues. Germline assignment: CDR1 SEHNR and CDR2 FQNEAQ (reference sequence). CDR3 nucleotides: TGTGCCAGCAGACGGGTGACTGGAAACACCATATATTTT. This codes for CASRRVTGNTIYF. Based on the CDR3 plus reference TRBV7-9 and TRBJ1-3, the full variable domain is DTGVSQNPRHKITKRGQNVTFRCDPISEHNRLYWYRQTLGQGPEFLTYFQNEAQLEKSRLLSDRFSAERPKGSFSTLEIQRTEQGDSAMYLCASRRVTGNTIYFGEGSWLTVV.

The rearrangement links TRBV10-3 to TRBJ2-1, with TRBD2 matching 7 bases. Germline V CDR1 and CDR2: ENHRY, SYGVKD. The length of the CDR3 is 15 residues. V gave up 6 bases and J gave up 4 bases; unmatched junction bases: 9. The CDR3 sequence: CAISGGVAGYNEQFF. The CDR3 nucleotides read TGTGCCATCAGCGGGGGAGTAGCGGGTTACAATGAGCAGTTCTTC.

CDR3 amino acids: CASSLAMYRFPTSTLGEQYF. CDR3 in DNA: TGTGCCAGCAGCTTGGCCATGTATAGGTTTCCAACTAGCACCCTTGGTGAGCAGTACTTC. The chain carries TRBV5-8 and TRBJ2-7; tentatively, D is TRBD2 (6 bases). V lost 0 bases and J 7 bases, leaving 32 bases between the germline ends. The CDR3 is 20 amino acids. Germline CDR1 reads SGHTS; CDR2 reads YDEGEE.

This rearrangement joins TRBV7-3 to TRBJ2-2, with TRBD2 matching over 7 bases. CDR3 length: 16 amino acids. Trimming removed 5 bases from V and 0 bases from J; junction bases left unmatched: 6. In germline, CDR1 is SGHTA, CDR2 FQGTGA. The chain's CDR3 is CASSTSAGANTGELFF. In DNA form, the CDR3 reads TGTGCCAGCAGCACCTCGGCGGGAGCGAACACCGGGGAGCTGTTTTTT.

The J gene is TRBJ2-5, the V gene TRBV5-6, with 7 bases identical to TRBD2. V was pared by 7 bases and J by 5 bases, with 11 bases of the junction left unmatched. Germline CDR1 is SGHDT and CDR2 is YYEEEE. The CDR3 has 14 amino acids. CDR3 nucleotide sequence: TGTGCCAGCTCAAGATCCCTGCGGGAGGAGACCCAGTACTTC. This encodes CASSRSLREETQYF.

The chain links TRBV6-1 to TRBJ2-7; the D is unclear. Germline loops: CDR1 MNHNS, CDR2 SASEGT. V dropped 4 bases and J dropped 3 bases, with 4 bases sitting between them. The length of the CDR3 is 11 residues. CDR3 sequence reads: CASSVFYEQYF. The CDR3 coding sequence is TGTGCCAGCAGTGTATTCTACGAGCAGTACTTC.

The genes are TRBV2 and TRBJ2-5, with 7 bases fitting TRBD1. This CDR3 has 13 residues. J was trimmed by 3 bases and V by 6 bases; bases with no gene match: 4. Germline CDR1 SNHLY, CDR2 FYNNEI. The CDR3 loop is CASSNRGKETQYF. In nucleotides, the CDR3 is TGTGCCAGCAGCAACAGGGGCAAAGAGACCCAGTACTTC.